This is a list of T cell receptor beta chains from one sample in a study of T cell responses to AZD1222 COVID-19 vaccine. Sequenced by immunoSEQ multiplex PCR; TCRdb stores in-frame clones only, minus some. Among approximately 120,000 clones listed, 91% were seen once. Sample: peripheral blood, taken on day 0 of AZD1222 vaccination. The receptors derive from an adult in good health. The CDR3 runs from the conserved cysteine through the conserved F or W. The D gene is left open where the match is weak. Not every row has a clone size; where given, it reads once, few, many or a size class.

size | J | V | D | DNA | CDR3
NA | TRBJ2-5 | TRBV2 | NA | TGTGCCAGCAGTCTCGACAGTACACAAGAGACCCAGTACTTC | CASSLDSTQETQYF
NA | TRBJ2-7 | TRBV2 | TRBD1 | TGTGCCAGCAGACGACAGGGGATGTCCTACGAGCAGTACTTC | CASRRQGMSYEQYF
NA | TRBJ1-3 | TRBV23-1 | NA | TGCGCCAGCAGCCCGAGCGACGGAAACACCATATATTTT | CASSPSDGNTIYF
NA | TRBJ2-2 | TRBV4-2 | NA | TGTGCCAGCAGCCAAGCCCAAGGACAAACTACCGGGGAGCTGTTTTTT | CASSQAQGQTTGELFF
NA | TRBJ1-6 | TRBV2 | NA | TGTGCCAGCAGTAAATCCAGGACAGCCGATTATTCACCCCTCCACTTT | CASSKSRTADYSPLHF
NA | TRBJ1-1 | TRBV4-2 | NA | TGTGCCAGCAGCCGGGAGGGGGGGAACACTGAAGCTTTCTTT | CASSREGGNTEAFF
NA | TRBJ1-2 | TRBV30 | NA | TGTGCCTGTCAGCCGGGGGCCGGGTTTGGCTACACCTTC | CACQPGAGFGYTF
NA | TRBJ1-2 | TRBV4-3 | NA | TGCGCCAGCAGCCAACAAGGGAGATATGGCTACACCTTC | CASSQQGRYGYTF
few | TRBJ1-2 | TRBV20-1 | NA | TGCAGTGCTAGAGGGAACCGCGGCTACACCTTC | CSARGNRGYTF
NA | TRBJ2-5 | TRBV7-9 | NA | TGTGCCAGCAGCTCCTTGGGGAGAGAGACCCAGTACTTC | CASSSLGRETQYF
NA | TRBJ2-7 | TRBV7-9 | NA | TGTGCCAGCAGCAATTTTCTGTCCGGGACCGAGGTCTACGAGCAGTACTTC | CASSNFLSGTEVYEQYF
few | TRBJ1-6 | TRBV7-2 | TRBD1 | TGTGCCAGCAGCTTAAACGGACAGGCCAATAATTCACCCCTCCACTTT | CASSLNGQANNSPLHF
NA | TRBJ1-6 | TRBV5-1 | NA | TGCGCCAGCAGCTTGGACAGCTCCTATAATTCACCCCTCCACTTT | CASSLDSSYNSPLHF
NA | TRBJ1-5 | TRBV30 | NA | TGTGCCTGGAGTCTGGGAAATCAGCCCCAGCATTTT | CAWSLGNQPQHF
NA | TRBJ1-1 | TRBV7-2 | NA | TGTGCCAGCAGTCCTACTGGAGGGACTGAAGCTTTCTTT | CASSPTGGTEAFF
NA | TRBJ1-1 | TRBV15 | NA | TGTGCCACCAGCAGAGAGGACAGCACTGAAGCTTTCTTT | CATSREDSTEAFF
NA | TRBJ1-3 | TRBV11-3 | NA | TGTGCCAGCAGCCACGCGGGGTCAGGAAACACCATATATTTT | CASSHAGSGNTIYF
NA | TRBJ1-6 | TRBV7-2 | TRBD1 | TGTGCCAGCAGTCTCAGGGGGGAGTATAATTCACCCCTCCACTTT | CASSLRGEYNSPLHF
NA | TRBJ2-3 | TRBV2 | TRBD2 | TGTGCCAGCAGGGAGGTAGCGGGAACCACAGATACGCAGTATTTT | CASREVAGTTDTQYF
NA | TRBJ1-5 | TRBV3-1/TRBV3-2 | NA | TGTGCCAGCAGCCAAGATCCCGGGGTTGGGTCCCAGCATTTT | CASSQDPGVGSQHF
NA | TRBJ1-2 | TRBV14 | TRBD1 | TGTGCCAGCAGCCTCGACAGGGGATCGTATGGCTACACCTTC | CASSLDRGSYGYTF
few | TRBJ1-6 | TRBV9 | TRBD1 | TGTGCCAGCAGCCTCACAGGGGGCGATTCACCCCTCCACTTT | CASSLTGGDSPLHF
NA | TRBJ2-7 | TRBV2 | TRBD1 | TGTGCCAGCAGTGGGGGACAGGGATTAGGCTACGAGCAGTACTTC | CASSGGQGLGYEQYF
NA | TRBJ1-5 | TRBV6-2/TRBV6-3 | TRBD1 | TGTGCCAGCAGTCGAGACAGGGTAGAGCCCCAGCATTTT | CASSRDRVEPQHF
NA | TRBJ2-2 | TRBV12-3/TRBV12-4 | NA | TGTGCCAGTTCTGGGCAGGGGACCGGGGAGCTGTTTTTT | CASSGQGTGELFF
NA | TRBJ2-7 | TRBV5-1 | TRBD1 | TGCGCCAGCAGCTTCGACGGGACAGGGTCTTACGAGCAGTACTTC | CASSFDGTGSYEQYF
NA | TRBJ1-4 | TRBV18 | TRBD1 | TGTGCCAGCTCACCTTCGACAGGGAGGGGTGAAAAACTGTTTTTT | CASSPSTGRGEKLFF
NA | TRBJ2-7 | TRBV6-5 | NA | TGTGCCAGCAGTTCCCCGGTTAATGACGAGCAGTACTTC | CASSSPVNDEQYF